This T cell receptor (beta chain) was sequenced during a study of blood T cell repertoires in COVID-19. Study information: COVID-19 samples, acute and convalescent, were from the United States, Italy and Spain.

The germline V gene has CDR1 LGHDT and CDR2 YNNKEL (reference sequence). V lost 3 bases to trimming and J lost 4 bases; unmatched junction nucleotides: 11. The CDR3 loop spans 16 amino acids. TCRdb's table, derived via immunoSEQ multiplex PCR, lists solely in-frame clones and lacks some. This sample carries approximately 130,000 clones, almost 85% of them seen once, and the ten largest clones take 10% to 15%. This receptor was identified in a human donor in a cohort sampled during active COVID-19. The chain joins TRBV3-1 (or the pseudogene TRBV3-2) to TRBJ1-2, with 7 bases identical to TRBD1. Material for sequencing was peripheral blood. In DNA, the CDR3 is TGTGCCAGCAGCCATCTCCCTTTACAGGGGACCTATGGCTACACCTTC. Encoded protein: CASSHLPLQGTYGYTF.